The rows below give T cell receptor beta chains drawn from one sample of a study of tumor and adjacent non-tumor tissue in lung cancer. TCRdb passed the multiplex PCR reads through MiXCR, listing each CDR3 protein once. The repertoire consists of some 200,000 distinct CDR3 sequences, with 71% occurring once and the leading ten covering about 25%. Source material: lung tumor tissue. These receptors all stem from a man aged 55 to 70 with non-small cell lung cancer. Both conserved end residues are trimmed from each CDR3. The D gene is left open where the match is weak.

v_call,d_call,j_call,cdr3_aa
TRBV20-1,TRBD1,TRBJ2-7,SAPSPKTGSYEQC
TRBV12-3/TRBV12-4,.,TRBJ2-3,ASTFSSVSTDTQY
TRBV4-3,.,TRBJ1-6,ASSQQGSPLH
TRBV20-1,TRBD2,TRBJ2-3,SASELAGDTQY
TRBV5-1,TRBD1,TRBJ1-6,ASSYRQGDNSPLH
TRBV4-2,.,TRBJ1-5,ASSQGGASNQPQH
TRBV5-1,.,TRBJ2-7,ASSSPSRARTYEQY
TRBV11-3,.,TRBJ1-1,ASSGRSGTSDTEAI
TRBV29-1,.,TRBJ2-1,SVVPREAYNEQF
TRBV20-1,.,TRBJ2-1,SDAAYRAPYSEQL
TRBV6-2/TRBV6-3,.,TRBJ1-5,ANSPSATQPQH
TRBV6-2/TRBV6-3,.,TRBJ2-6,ANSSATARVFQNKFSGANVLT
TRBV24-1,.,TRBJ1-1,ATRTPNTEAF
TRBV6-2/TRBV6-3,.,TRBJ1-5,ASKRQVQSRNQSQH
TRBV20-1,TRBD2,TRBJ2-4,SVTTSGGAKNIQY
TRBV20-1,.,TRBJ2-5,SAQQQDPETQY
TRBV20-1,.,TRBJ1-3,SAPGSVGASSGNTIY
TRBV29-1,.,TRBJ2-3,SVGWGQGDTQY
TRBV4-1,TRBD2,TRBJ2-7,ASLDSRGGSYEQY
TRBV20-1,TRBD1,TRBJ1-1,SAPPEQGAWATEAF
TRBV20-1,TRBD1,TRBJ2-2,SAVAQGANTGELF
TRBV12-3/TRBV12-4,.,TRBJ2-3,ASSYLDNGTQY
TRBV5-6,.,TRBJ1-6,ASSLNINSPFR
TRBV28,TRBD2,TRBJ2-1,ANTPGLSGGYNEQF
TRBV12-3/TRBV12-4,.,TRBJ1-4,AISFLPWELF
TRBV20-1,TRBD2,TRBJ2-3,SARGGLARGGTDTQY
TRBV29-1,.,TRBJ2-7,SGGTGYYEQY
TRBV11-3,.,TRBJ2-1,ASSDYNDQF
TRBV29-1,.,TRBJ2-7,SVVRGTPYEQY
TRBV11-3,.,TRBJ2-7,ASSSSADFDYEQY
TRBV4-1,.,TRBJ1-1,ASSLHGGGDTEVF
TRBV5-1,.,TRBJ2-1,ACSLEEDSEQF
TRBV6-1,TRBD2,TRBJ2-2,ARSSATSVNTGELF
TRBV4-1,TRBD1,TRBJ2-1,ASSQGPGTGTYNEHF
TRBV6-5,.,TRBJ2-7,ASRPQQSEGYEQC
TRBV6-5,.,TRBJ1-2,ASSYGGGSGYPIHTYGYT
TRBV4-1,TRBD2,TRBJ2-5,ASSQRLAAETQY
TRBV4-1,TRBD2,TRBJ2-5,ASCQATGEGTQY
TRBV20-1,TRBD2,TRBJ2-7,SATELAETYDQY
TRBV11-3,TRBD2,TRBJ2-3,ASGFRLAGVTDTQY
TRBV10-1,TRBD1,TRBJ1-1,ASSESTGRKTEAF
TRBV20-1,TRBD1,TRBJ1-4,SARDMNRGLDEKLF
TRBV6-1,TRBD1,TRBJ1-5,ASLGQDYSSQSQH
TRBV5-1,TRBD1,TRBJ1-2,ASSFTGGNNYGYT
TRBV4-2,.,TRBJ2-2,ASSQESARAPSGELF
TRBV20-1,.,TRBJ2-7,SACLLPDHVQY
TRBV11-2,.,TRBJ2-1,ASSLAGAYNEQF
TRBV30,.,TRBJ2-7,AWSVGHGGYEQY
TRBV28,TRBD1,TRBJ1-2,ASSSSGTEANYGYT
TRBV6-2/TRBV6-3,.,TRBJ1-2,ASSETPYRGYT
TRBV11-3,.,TRBJ1-1,ASNLDGLNTEAF
TRBV11-2,TRBD2,TRBJ2-3,ANRSIAGVPPDTQY
TRBV6-5,.,TRBJ1-2,ASTKQDTPSYDYT
TRBV11-2,.,TRBJ2-5,ASRLGQKETQY
TRBV24-1,.,TRBJ2-1,ATSESSTNEQF